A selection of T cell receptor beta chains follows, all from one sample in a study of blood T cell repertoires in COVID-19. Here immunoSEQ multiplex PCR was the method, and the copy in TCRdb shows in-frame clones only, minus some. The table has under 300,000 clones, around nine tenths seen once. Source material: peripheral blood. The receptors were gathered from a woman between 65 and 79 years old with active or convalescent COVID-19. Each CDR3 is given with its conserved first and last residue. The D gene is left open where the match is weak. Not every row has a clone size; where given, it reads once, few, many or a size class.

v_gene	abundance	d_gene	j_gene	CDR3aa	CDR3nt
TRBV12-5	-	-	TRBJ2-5	CASGLPPTTQYF	TGTGCTAGTGGTTTGCCCCCTACGACCCAGTACTTC
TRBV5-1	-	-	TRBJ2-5	CASSLGAGGETQYF	TGCGCCAGCAGCTTAGGAGCCGGGGGAGAGACCCAGTACTTC
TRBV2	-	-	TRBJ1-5	CASRTDSLNQPQHF	TGTGCCAGCAGGACAGACAGCCTCAATCAGCCCCAGCATTTT
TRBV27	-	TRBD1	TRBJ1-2	CASSQTRDRGNYGYTF	TGTGCCAGCAGTCAAACCCGGGACAGAGGCAACTATGGCTACACCTTC
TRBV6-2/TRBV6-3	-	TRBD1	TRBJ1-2	CASSAPGQGTNGYTF	TGTGCCAGCAGTGCCCCGGGACAGGGAACGAATGGCTACACCTTC
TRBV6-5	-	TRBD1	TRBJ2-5	CASRAQGAVQETQYF	TGTGCCAGCAGGGCTCAGGGGGCGGTCCAAGAGACCCAGTACTTC
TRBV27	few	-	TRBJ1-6	CASSFSAGNAYNSPLHF	TGTGCCAGCAGTTTTTCCGCAGGGAACGCCTATAATTCACCCCTCCACTTT
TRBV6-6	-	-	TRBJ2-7	CASLRGGYEQYF	TGTGCCAGCCTTCGAGGGGGCTACGAGCAGTACTTC
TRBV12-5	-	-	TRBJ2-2	CASDTGLGWTGELFF	TGTGCTAGTGATACAGGGCTTGGTTGGACCGGGGAGCTGTTTTTT
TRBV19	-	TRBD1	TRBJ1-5	CASSQTGDQPQHF	TGTGCCAGTAGTCAAACAGGGGATCAGCCCCAGCATTTT
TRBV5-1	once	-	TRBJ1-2	CASSFVESYGYTF	TGCGCCAGCAGCTTTGTCGAGTCTTATGGCTACACCTTC